This TCR beta chain was found in a study of T cells in tuberculosis (dated by TCRdb to 2016 to 2018). For the study in its entirety: To characterize T cells specific for the mycobacterial lipid antigen glucose monomycolate (GMM), the study used CD1B tetramers together with high-throughput TCR immunosequencing. In a South African clinical cohort, IGRA-negative adolescents, IGRA-positive adolescents with latent tuberculosis and adults with active tuberculosis were compared, with under eleven people in each group. Active tuberculosis patient PBMC were archived before or within 7 days of starting standard anti-tuberculosis treatment.

Taken with the paper, the label for time point translates to: new active TB diagnosis, blood taken before or within 7 days of starting treatment. The patients with active tuberculosis were newly diagnosed, HIV-seronegative South African adults aged 18 years or older. Confirmation of active tuberculosis was obtained by positive sputum smear microscopy and/or positive M. tuberculosis culture. Immunosequencing of unsorted cryopreserved PBMC covered, on average, roughly 93,000 T cells per clinical donor. The immunoSEQ multiplex PCR assay was used to generate TCR libraries, with TCR-beta and/or TCR-alpha/delta assays applied to each sample. Amplified TCR libraries were sequenced on the Illumina high-throughput platform. The original pipeline was this. Clustering and dimensionality reduction relied on pairwise TCRdist distances among GMM-specific receptors from T cells that were either sorted ex vivo or expanded in vitro. Each clinical repertoire was scored by mean NN-distance, the average TCRdist to the nearest 10% of tetramer-positive reference sequences. GEM TCR motif frequency was calculated as the fraction of unique TCRs that matched known GEM sequences by V/J usage and CDR3 length. Active tuberculosis was classified by linear discriminant analysis with leave-one-out cross-validation, implemented in scikit-learn. TCRdb holds this immuneACCESS table with in-frame rearrangements only. Some clones are missing; in checked studies, unresolved V genes explain under half, and the rest has no known cause. Clone size and the V and J calls come from that table; the DNA yielded D and trimming. Counted in this sample were 47,000 or so clones; 90% to 95% of them appeared once. The ten largest clones take up more than 1.2% of the sample.

The investigation overall reported the following: Smaller NN-distances were partly driven by shorter CDR3-alpha lengths in active tuberculosis patients, and statistical significance was not reached for the TCR-beta difference. Using GEM motif frequencies, a classifier achieved approximately 72% accuracy, whereas a classifier built on the diverse GMM-specific repertoire got to 87% accuracy (AUROC 0.90). Compared with IGRA-negative controls, TCR-alpha repertoires from active tuberculosis had smaller mean NN-distances to GMM-specific TCRs, which suggests that these TCRs underwent clonal expansion. Clinical samples were chosen by availability of cryopreserved specimens, and active tuberculosis cases were adults while controls were adolescents.

About this clone itself: Which antigen it targets is not known. One base away there is no much larger clone; base qualities are not given.

The specimen comprised PBMCs, sampled at tuberculosis diagnosis. The sequence was collected from an adult with tuberculosis.

The CDR3 amino acid sequence is: CASRVTWEVHEQFF. The bases are TGTGCCAGCCGAGTCACTTGGGAGGTGCATGAGCAGTTCTTC. The rearrangement joined TRBV6-1 to TRBJ2-1; the best D guess is TRBD2, with 6 bases matching. V and J are truncated by 8 bases and 8 bases respectively, leaving an intervening sequence of 19 bases. The CDR3 runs 14 amino acids, cysteine and phenylalanine included. Of the read, only the CDR3 DNA is kept; its 42 bases are in frame from base 1. Via the germline V gene, CDR1 is MNHNS and CDR2 SASEGT.